The T cell receptor beta chain under discussion was sequenced for a study of cytomegalovirus exposure and HLA in healthy donors. 13 Jbeta primers and 60 Vbeta primers were used for the PCR. The assay was immunoSEQ multiplex PCR, and TCRdb's table has in-frame clones only and misses some. The data contain under 250,000 clones, roughly 82% of them singletons. Material for sequencing was PBMCs. This sequence originates from a man between 35 and 55 years old in good health and CMV-seropositive.

DNA for the CDR3: TGTGCCAGCAGTTTTGGCAGTCAAGAGACCCAGTACTTC. It codes for CASSFGSQETQYF. This chain links TRBV27 with TRBJ2-5; no clear D. This CDR3 contains 13 residues. V was shortened by 3 bases and J by 2 bases, with 7 bases between the two germline ends. CDR1 MNHEY and CDR2 SMNVEV come from the germline V gene (reference sequence).